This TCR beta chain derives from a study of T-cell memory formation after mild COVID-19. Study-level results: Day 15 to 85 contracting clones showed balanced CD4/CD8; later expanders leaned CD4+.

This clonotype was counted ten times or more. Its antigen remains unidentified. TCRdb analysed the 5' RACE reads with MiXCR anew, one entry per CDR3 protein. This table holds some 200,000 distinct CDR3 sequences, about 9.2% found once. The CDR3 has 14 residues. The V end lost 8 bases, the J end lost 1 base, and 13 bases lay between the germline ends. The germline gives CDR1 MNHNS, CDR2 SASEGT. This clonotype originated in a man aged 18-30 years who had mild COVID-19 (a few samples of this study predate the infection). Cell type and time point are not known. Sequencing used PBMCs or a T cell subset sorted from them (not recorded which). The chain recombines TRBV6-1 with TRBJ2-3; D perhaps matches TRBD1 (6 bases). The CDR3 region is CASLWNRGTDTQYF. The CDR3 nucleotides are TGTGCCAGCTTATGGAACAGGGGCACAGATACGCAGTATTTT.